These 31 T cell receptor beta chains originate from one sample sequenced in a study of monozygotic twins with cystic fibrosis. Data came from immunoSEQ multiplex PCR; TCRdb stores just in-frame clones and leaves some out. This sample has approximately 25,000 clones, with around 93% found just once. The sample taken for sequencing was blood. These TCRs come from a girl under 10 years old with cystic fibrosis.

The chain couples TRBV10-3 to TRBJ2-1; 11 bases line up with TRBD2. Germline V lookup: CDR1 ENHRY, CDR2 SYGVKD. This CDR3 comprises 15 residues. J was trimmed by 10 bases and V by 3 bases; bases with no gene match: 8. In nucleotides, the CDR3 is TGTGCCATCAGTGATTTAACTAGCGGGGGTGAGGAGCAGTTCTTC. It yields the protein CAISDLTSGGEEQFF.

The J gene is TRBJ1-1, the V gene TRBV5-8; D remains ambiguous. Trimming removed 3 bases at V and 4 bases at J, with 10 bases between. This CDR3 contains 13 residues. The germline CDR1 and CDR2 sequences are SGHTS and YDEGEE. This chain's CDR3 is CASSYLWGTEAFF. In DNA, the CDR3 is TGTGCCAGCAGCTATTTATGGGGCACTGAAGCTTTCTTT.

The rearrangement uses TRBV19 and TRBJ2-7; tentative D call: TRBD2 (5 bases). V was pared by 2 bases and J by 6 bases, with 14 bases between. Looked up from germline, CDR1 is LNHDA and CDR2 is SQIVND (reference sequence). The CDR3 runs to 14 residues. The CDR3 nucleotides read TGTGCCAGTAGTATACTCCGGGGTTTGGGCGAGCAGTACTTC. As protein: CASSILRGLGEQYF. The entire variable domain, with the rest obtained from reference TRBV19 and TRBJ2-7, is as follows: DGGITQSPKYLFRKEGQNVTLSCEQNLNHDAMYWYRQDPGQGLRLIYYSQIVNDFQKGDIAEGYSVSREKKESFPLTVTSAQKNPTAFYLCASSILRGLGEQYFGPGTRLTVT.

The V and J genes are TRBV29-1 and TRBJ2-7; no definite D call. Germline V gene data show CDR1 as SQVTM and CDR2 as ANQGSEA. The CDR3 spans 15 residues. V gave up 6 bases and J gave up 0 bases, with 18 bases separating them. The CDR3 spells CSVGFGSRFSYEQYF. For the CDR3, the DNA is TGCAGCGTAGGTTTTGGTAGTAGGTTCTCCTACGAGCAGTACTTC.

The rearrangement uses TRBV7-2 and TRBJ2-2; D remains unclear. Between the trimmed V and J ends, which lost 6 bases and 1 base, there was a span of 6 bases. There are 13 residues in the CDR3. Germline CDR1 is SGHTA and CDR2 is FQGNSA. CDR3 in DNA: TGTGCCAGCAGTGCAGGGAACACCGGGGAGCTGTTTTTT. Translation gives CASSAGNTGELFF.

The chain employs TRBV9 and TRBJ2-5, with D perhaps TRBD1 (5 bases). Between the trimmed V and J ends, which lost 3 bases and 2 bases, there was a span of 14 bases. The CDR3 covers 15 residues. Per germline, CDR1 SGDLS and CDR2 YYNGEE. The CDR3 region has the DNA TGTGCCAGCAGCGAGGGGTTGACGGATCAAGAGACCCAGTACTTC. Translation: CASSEGLTDQETQYF.

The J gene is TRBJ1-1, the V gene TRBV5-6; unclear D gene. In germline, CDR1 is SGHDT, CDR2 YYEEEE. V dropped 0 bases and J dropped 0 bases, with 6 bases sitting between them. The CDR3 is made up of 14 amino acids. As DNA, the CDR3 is TGTGCCAGCAGCTTGGCCCCAGTGAACACTGAAGCTTTCTTT. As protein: CASSLAPVNTEAFF.

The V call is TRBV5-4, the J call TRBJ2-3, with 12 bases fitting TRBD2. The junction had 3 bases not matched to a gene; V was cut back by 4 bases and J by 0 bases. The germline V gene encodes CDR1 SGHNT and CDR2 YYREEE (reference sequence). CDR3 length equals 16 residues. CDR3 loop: CASSHGLAGSTDTQYF. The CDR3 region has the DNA TGTGCCAGCAGCCACGGACTAGCGGGGAGCACAGATACGCAGTATTTT. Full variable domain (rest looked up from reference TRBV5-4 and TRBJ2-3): ETGVTQSPTHLIKTRGQQVTLRCSSQSGHNTVSWYQQALGQGPQFIFQYYREEENGRGNFPPRFSGLQFPNYSSELNVNALELDDSALYLCASSHGLAGSTDTQYFGPGTRLTVL.

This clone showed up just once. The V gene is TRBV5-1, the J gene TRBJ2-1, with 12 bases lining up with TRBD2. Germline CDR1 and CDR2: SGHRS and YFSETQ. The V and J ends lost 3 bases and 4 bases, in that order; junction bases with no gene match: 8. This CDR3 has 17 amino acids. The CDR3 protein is CASSWETSGGSYNEQFF. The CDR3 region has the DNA TGCGCCAGCAGCTGGGAAACTAGCGGGGGGTCATACAATGAGCAGTTCTTC.

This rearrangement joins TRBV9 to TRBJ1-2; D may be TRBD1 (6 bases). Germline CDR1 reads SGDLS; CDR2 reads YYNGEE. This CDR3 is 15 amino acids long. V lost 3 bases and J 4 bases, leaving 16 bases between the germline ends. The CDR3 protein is CASSDRTQGGYGYTF. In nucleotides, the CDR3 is TGTGCCAGCAGCGATAGGACACAGGGTGGCTATGGCTACACCTTC. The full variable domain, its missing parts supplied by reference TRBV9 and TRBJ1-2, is DSGVTQTPKHLITATGQRVTLRCSPRSGDLSVYWYQQSLDQGLQFLIQYYNGEERAKGNILERFSAQQFPDLHSELNLSSLELGDSALYFCASSDRTQGGYGYTFGSGTRLTVV.

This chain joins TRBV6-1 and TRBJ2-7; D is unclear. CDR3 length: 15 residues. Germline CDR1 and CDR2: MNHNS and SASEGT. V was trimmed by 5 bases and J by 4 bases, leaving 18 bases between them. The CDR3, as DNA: TGTGCCAGCAGTCCGTTTCGGATTGAGACTTACGAGCAGTACTTC. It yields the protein CASSPFRIETYEQYF.

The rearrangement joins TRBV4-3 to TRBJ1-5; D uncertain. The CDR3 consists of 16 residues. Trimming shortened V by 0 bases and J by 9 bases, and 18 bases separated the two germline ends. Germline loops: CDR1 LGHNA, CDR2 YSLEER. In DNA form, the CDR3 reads TGCGCCAGCAGCCAAGATGAACCCGCCCAACCGGGGCCCCAGCATTTT. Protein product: CASSQDEPAQPGPQHF.

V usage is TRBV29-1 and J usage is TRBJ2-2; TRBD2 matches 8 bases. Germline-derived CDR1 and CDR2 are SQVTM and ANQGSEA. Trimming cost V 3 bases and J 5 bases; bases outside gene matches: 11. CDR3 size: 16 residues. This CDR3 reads CSVDNRLAGGTGELFF. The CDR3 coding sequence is TGCAGCGTTGACAATCGGCTAGCGGGCGGTACCGGGGAGCTGTTTTTT.

The CDR3 reads CASSFGGLYSNQPQHF. The CDR3, as DNA: TGTGCCAGCAGCTTCGGAGGGCTTTATAGCAATCAGCCCCAGCATTTT. This chain connects TRBV5-6 to TRBJ1-5; no reliable D call. The CDR3 consists of 16 residues. Trimming shortened V by 2 bases and J by 0 bases, and 12 bases separated the two germline ends. Germline V gene sequence: CDR1 SGHDT, CDR2 YYEEEE. The entire variable domain, with the rest obtained from reference TRBV5-6 and TRBJ1-5, is as follows: DAGVTQSPTHLIKTRGQQVTLRCSPKSGHDTVSWYQQALGQGPQFIFQYYEEEERQRGNFPDRFSGHQFPNYSSELNVNALLLGDSALYLCASSFGGLYSNQPQHFGDGTRLSIL.

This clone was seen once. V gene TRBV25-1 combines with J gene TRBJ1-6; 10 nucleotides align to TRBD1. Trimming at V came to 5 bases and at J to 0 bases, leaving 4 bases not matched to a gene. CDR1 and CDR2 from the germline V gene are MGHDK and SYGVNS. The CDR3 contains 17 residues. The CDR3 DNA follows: TGTGCCAGCAGTTCGGGGACAGGGGTCTCCTATAATTCACCCCTCCACTTT. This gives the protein CASSSGTGVSYNSPLHF.

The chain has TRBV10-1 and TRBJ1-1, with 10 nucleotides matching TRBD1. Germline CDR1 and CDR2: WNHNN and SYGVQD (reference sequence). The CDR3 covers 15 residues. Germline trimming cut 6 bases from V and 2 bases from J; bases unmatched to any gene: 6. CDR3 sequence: CASRSGTGENTEAFF. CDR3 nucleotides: TGCGCCAGCAGGTCCGGGACAGGGGAAAACACTGAAGCTTTCTTT.

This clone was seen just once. CDR3 protein: CASRDDRGRRAFF. CDR3 in DNA: TGTGCCAGCAGAGATGACAGGGGACGTAGGGCTTTCTTT. V is TRBV2 and J is TRBJ1-1, with 8 bases lining up with TRBD1. This CDR3 spans 13 amino acids. The trim removed 6 bases at V and 11 bases at J, leaving 11 bases unmatched. In germline, CDR1 is SNHLY, CDR2 FYNNEI.

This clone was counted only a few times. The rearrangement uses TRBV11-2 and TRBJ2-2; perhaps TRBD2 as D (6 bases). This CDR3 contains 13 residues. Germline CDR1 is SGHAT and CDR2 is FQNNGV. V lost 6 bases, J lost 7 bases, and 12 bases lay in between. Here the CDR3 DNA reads TGTGCCAGCAGTCCTGTGGAGGGCGGGGAGCTGTTTTTT. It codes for CASSPVEGGELFF.

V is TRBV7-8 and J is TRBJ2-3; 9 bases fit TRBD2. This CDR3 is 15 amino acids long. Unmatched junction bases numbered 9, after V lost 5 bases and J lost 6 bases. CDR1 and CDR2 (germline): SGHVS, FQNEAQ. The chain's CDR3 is CASSQRGDLGDTQYF. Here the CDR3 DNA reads TGTGCCAGCAGCCAGCGGGGGGACTTGGGGGATACGCAGTATTTT.

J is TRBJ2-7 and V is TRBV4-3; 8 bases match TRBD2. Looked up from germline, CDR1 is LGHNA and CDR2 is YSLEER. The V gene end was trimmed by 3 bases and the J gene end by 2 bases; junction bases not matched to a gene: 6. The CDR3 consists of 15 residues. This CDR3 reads CASSHNSGGAYEQYF. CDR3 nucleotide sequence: TGCGCCAGCAGCCATAACTCGGGGGGGGCCTACGAGCAGTACTTC.

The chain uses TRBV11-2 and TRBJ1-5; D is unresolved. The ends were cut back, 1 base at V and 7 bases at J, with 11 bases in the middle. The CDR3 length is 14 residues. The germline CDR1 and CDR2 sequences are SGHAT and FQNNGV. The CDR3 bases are TGTGCCAGCAGCTTAGCTGGGGTCAACCAGCCCCAGCATTTT. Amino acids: CASSLAGVNQPQHF.

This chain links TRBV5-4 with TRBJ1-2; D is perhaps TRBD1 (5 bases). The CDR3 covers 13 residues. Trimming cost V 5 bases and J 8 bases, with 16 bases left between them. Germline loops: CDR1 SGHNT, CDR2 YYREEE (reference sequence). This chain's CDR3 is CASRAQVLGGYTF. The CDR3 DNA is TGTGCCAGCAGGGCACAGGTCCTTGGGGGCTACACCTTC.

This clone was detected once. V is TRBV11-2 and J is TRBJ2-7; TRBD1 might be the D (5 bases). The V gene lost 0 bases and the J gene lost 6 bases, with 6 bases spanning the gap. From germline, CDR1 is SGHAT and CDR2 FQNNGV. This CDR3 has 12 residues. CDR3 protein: CASSLEGPEQYF. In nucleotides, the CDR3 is TGTGCCAGCAGCTTAGAGGGGCCCGAGCAGTACTTC.

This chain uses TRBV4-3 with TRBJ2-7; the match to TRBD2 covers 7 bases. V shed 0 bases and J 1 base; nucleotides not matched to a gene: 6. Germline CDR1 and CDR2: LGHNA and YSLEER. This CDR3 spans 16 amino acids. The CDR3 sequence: CASSQDLGGGSYEQYF. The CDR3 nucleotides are TGCGCCAGCAGCCAAGATCTAGGCGGGGGTTCCTACGAGCAGTACTTC.

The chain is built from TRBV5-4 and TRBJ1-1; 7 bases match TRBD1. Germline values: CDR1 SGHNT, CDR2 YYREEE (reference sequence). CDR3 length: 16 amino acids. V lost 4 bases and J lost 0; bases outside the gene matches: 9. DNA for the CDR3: TGTGCCAGCAGCCCTAGGTGGGACAGTGTGAACACTGAAGCTTTCTTT. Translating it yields CASSPRWDSVNTEAFF.

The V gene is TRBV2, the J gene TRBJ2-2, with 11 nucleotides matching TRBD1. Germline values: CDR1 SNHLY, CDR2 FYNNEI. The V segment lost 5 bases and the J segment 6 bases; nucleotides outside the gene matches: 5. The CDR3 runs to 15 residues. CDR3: CASSNGQGAAGELFF. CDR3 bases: TGTGCCAGCAGTAATGGACAGGGGGCGGCCGGGGAGCTGTTTTTT.

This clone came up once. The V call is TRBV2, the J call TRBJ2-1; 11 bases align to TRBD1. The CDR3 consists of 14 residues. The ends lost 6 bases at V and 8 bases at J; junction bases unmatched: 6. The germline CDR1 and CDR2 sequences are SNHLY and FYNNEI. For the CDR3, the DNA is TGTGCCAGCAGGAAGGACAGGGGGCCCGATGAGCAGTTCTTC. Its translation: CASRKDRGPDEQFF.

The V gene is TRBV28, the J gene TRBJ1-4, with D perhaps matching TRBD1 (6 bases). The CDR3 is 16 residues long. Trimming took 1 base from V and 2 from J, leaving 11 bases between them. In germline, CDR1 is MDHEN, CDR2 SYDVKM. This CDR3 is CASSLSWTVTNEKLFF. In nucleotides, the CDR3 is TGTGCCAGCAGTTTATCCTGGACAGTTACTAATGAAAAACTGTTTTTT.

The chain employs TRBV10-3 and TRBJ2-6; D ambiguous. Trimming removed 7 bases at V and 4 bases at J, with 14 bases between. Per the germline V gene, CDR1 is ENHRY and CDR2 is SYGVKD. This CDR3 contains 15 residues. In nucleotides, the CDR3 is TGTGCCATCACGAGTACGGGTGGAGGGGCCAACGTCCTGACTTTC. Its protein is CAITSTGGGANVLTF.

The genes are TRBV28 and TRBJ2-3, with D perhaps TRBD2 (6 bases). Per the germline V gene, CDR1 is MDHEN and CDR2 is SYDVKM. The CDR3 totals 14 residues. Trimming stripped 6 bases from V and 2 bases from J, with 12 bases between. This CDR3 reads CASRAGLYTDTQYF. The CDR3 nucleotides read TGTGCCAGCAGGGCGGGACTCTACACAGATACGCAGTATTTT.

The CDR3 bases are TGCGCCAGCAGCCATCGTAAGGGCGTTACTAATGAAAAACTGTTTTTT. It codes for CASSHRKGVTNEKLFF. The rearrangement uses TRBV4-3 and TRBJ1-4, with D hard to call. Trimming took off 3 bases at V and 2 bases at J, with 13 bases between the two ends. The CDR3 is 16 amino acids. Germline V gives CDR1 LGHNA, CDR2 YSLEER.